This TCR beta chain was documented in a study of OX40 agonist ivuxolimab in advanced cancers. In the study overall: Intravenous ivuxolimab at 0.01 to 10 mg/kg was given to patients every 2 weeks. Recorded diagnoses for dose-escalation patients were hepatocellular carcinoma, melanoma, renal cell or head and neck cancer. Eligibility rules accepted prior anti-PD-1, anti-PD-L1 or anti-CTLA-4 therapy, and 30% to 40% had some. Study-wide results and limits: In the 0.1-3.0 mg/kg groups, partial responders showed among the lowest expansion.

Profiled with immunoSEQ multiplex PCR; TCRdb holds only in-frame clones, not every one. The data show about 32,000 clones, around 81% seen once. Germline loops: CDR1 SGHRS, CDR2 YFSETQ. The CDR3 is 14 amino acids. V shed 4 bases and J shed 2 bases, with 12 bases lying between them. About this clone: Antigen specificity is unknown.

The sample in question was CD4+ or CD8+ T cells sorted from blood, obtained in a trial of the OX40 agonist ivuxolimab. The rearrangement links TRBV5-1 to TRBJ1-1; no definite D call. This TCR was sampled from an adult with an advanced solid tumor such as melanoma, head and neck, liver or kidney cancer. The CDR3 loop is CASSVEGRNTEAFF. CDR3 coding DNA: TGCGCCAGCAGCGTGGAGGGCCGAAACACTGAAGCTTTCTTT.